These T cell receptor beta chains were read from a single sample in a study of siplizumab effects on memory and regulatory T cells. Generated by immunoSEQ multiplex PCR, the TCRdb table keeps only in-frame clones and is missing some. The sample has some 97,000 clones; 94% are singletons. The material sequenced was Tregs sorted from blood. The receptor set was obtained from a human donor in good health. Each CDR3 is given with its conserved first and last residue.

TRBV7-9 CASSLVTGSEAFF
TRBV28 CASGKMNTEAFF
TRBV19 CASSTGGLMNQPQHF
TRBV6-6 CASSYSDSSGNTIYF
TRBV5-1 CASSLDGGDTEAFF
TRBV6-6 CASRLSAGRDTQYF
TRBV19 CASSIGTDTQYF
TRBV28 CASSFLMLGTRTDTQYF
TRBV4-2 CASSQDLGRGNIQYF
TRBV5-1 CASSQRTQGRGEQFF
TRBV6-5 CATKAYGQNGELFF
TRBV27 CASRPDRGDNVLTF
TRBV19 CASTTSLSLGETQYF
TRBV19 CASSIEGGRKETQYF
TRBV7-3 CASRGTGPSGYTF
TRBV2 CASNGKLSYNEQFF
TRBV19 CASSIDRQGAVIGANVLTF
TRBV5-1 CASSFLGQINEKLFF
TRBV30 CAWSRDSSYNEQFF
TRBV4-1 CASSRDPGQGQPIHYEQYF
TRBV16 CASSSQGANQPQHF
TRBV29-1 CSVVGRGRTEAFF
TRBV27 CASRIRRYSPLHF
TRBV2 CATRENYGYTF
TRBV6-1 CASRMTGGNYEQYF
TRBV7-8 CASSLTTGNQPQHF
TRBV7-9 CATPTQTMNTEAFF
TRBV6-6 CASRRTGEETQYF
TRBV11-2 CASSRHISYEQYF
TRBV14 CASSQIRGGGEKLFF
TRBV5-1 CASSRDSPYGYTF
TRBV27 CASRRTVLAYEQYF
TRBV7-2 CASSLPTGLAGGPYNEQFF
TRBV11-2 CASSLADKLGGYTF
TRBV5-8 CASSLRRGAYEQYF
TRBV28 CASSFSQQGYTF
TRBV18 CASSPFDREAKNIQYF
TRBV5-1 CASSWKPGLESSYEQYF
TRBV7-6 CASSLEWAGFSGNTIYF
TRBV4-1 CASSQDLGGSSDPNNEQFF
TRBV5-8 CASSLSIGVSNQPQHF
TRBV5-1 CASSLTTSNGNTIYF
TRBV30 CAWKLAYTIYF
TRBV11-2 CASSLVAREQYF
TRBV5-1 CASSLGADSPLHF
TRBV6-5 CASSRQGVPEKLFF
TRBV5-5 CASNDRAGRLNTEAFF
TRBV6-5 CASSYSGTSWEKLFF
TRBV7-9 CASSFGETQYF
TRBV7-9 CASSLSGTSGTGELFF
TRBV7-2 CASSFLGTQHSEQYF
TRBV28 CASSFFGSGPYNEQFF